This T cell receptor (beta chain) was obtained from a study of cytomegalovirus exposure and HLA in healthy donors. Study-level findings and limits: Most TCR beta V segments were productive about 87% or about 30% of the time in an earlier analysis. Rarity marked most TCR sequences, yet some public TCRs occurred in many donors.

Turning to this clone: The antigen is undetermined.

Vbeta (60) and Jbeta (13) primers were used in the PCR. Authors' data handling: A later analysis tallied approximately 87 million unique TCR beta chains, 10 million to 12 million of them shared. Sequencing was performed with immunoSEQ multiplex PCR; in TCRdb, only in-frame clones are kept and a portion is missing. Clone size and V and J calls were adopted from that table, with D and trimming inferred from the DNA. The sample carries around 80,000 clones, 10% recorded once. Germline V lookup: CDR1 SEHNR, CDR2 FQNEAQ (reference sequence). V was pared by 5 bases and J by 1 base, with 9 bases between. This CDR3 comprises 14 residues. Healthy bone marrow donors made up the cohort.

This chain uses TRBV7-9 with TRBJ1-3; perhaps TRBD1 as D (5 bases). The receptor's source is a man in his 60s in good health and CMV-seropositive. Sequenced material: PBMCs. The CDR3 nucleotides are TGTGCCAGCAGCCCTTCAGGGTCTGGAAACACCATATATTTT. It yields the protein CASSPSGSGNTIYF.